This T cell receptor beta chain was recorded in a study of CD8+ T cells in alopecia areata. Looking at the study overall: Treated patients were given 5 to 10 mg oral tofacitinib twice daily. By percentage of affected scalp area, the severity of treated patients was scored.

Looked up from germline, CDR1 is SQVTM and CDR2 is ANQGSEA. This CDR3 has 15 amino acids. Trimming shortened V by 6 bases and J by 0 bases, and 16 bases separated the two germline ends. The treatment is: oral pan-JAK inhibitor, 5-10 mg twice daily. Specimens obtained from alopecia areata patients comprised lesional scalp punch biopsies and peripheral blood. Cell sorting on a FACSAria was used to separate CD4+ and CD8+ T cells from the PBMCs. Sequencing relied on a cDNA template that was reverse transcribed from extracted RNA. Here immunoSEQ multiplex PCR was the method, and the copy in TCRdb shows in-frame clones only, minus some. The table includes 60,000 to 85,000 clones, 60% to 70% detected once.

The genes are TRBV29-1 and TRBJ2-3; D is perhaps TRBD1 (6 bases). The sample consisted of CD8+ T cells sorted from blood, taken at week 24, from a patient treated with tofacitinib. The sequence came from a human donor with alopecia areata. This chain's CDR3 is CSVPQGRRSTDTQYF. In DNA, the CDR3 is TGCAGCGTGCCCCAGGGGCGCCGAAGCACAGATACGCAGTATTTT.